The 13 T cell receptor beta chains below come from one sample, sequenced in a study of cytomegalovirus exposure and HLA in healthy donors. TCRdb keeps only in-frame clones here, not all; method: immunoSEQ multiplex PCR. The sample has roughly 260,000 clones; approximately 90% are singletons. Sequenced sample: PBMCs. These receptors originate from a man aged 18-30 years in good health and CMV-seronegative.

The genes are TRBV9 and TRBJ2-3, with D maybe TRBD2 (6 bases). This CDR3 has 17 residues. CDR1 is SGDLS and CDR2 is YYNGEE in the germline V gene. The germline V and J ends were trimmed by 0 bases and 2 bases, with 16 bases remaining between them. The CDR3 nucleotides read TGTGCCAGCAGCGTAGCGGTACGGGACTCAGACACAGATACGCAGTATTTT. Translated: CASSVAVRDSDTDTQYF.

As regards this clone: This CDR3 is also generated by other DNA sequences in the sample. The genes are TRBV11-2 and TRBJ1-6; TRBD1 matches 7 bases. The CDR3 consists of 15 residues. V lost 0 bases to trimming and J lost 6 bases; unmatched junction nucleotides: 2. Germline V gene sequence: CDR1 SGHAT, CDR2 FQNNGV. CDR3 nucleotide sequence: TGTGCCAGCAGCTTAGAACCAGGGGGTAATTCACCCCTCCACTTT. It encodes CASSLEPGGNSPLHF.

The chain has TRBV7-3 and TRBJ2-5; D might be TRBD1 (6 bases). Germline V gives CDR1 SGHTA, CDR2 FQGTGA. Trimming took off 8 bases at V and 2 bases at J, with 12 bases between the two ends. The CDR3 runs 13 residues. The CDR3, as DNA: TGTGCCAGCGGGGGCAGAACGCAAGAGACCCAGTACTTC. Protein product: CASGGRTQETQYF.

The rearrangement uses TRBV7-2 and TRBJ2-7; D call uncertain. The CDR3 has 11 amino acids. CDR1 SGHTA and CDR2 FQGNSA come from the germline V gene. Trimming took off 7 bases at V and 3 bases at J, with 7 bases between the two ends. CDR3 in DNA: TGTGCCAGCACCCTAGGCTACGAGCAGTACTTC. This sequence encodes CASTLGYEQYF.

The V gene is TRBV7-9, the J gene TRBJ1-4; no definite D call. Trimming took off 4 bases at V and 0 bases at J, with 9 bases between the two ends. The CDR3 spans 15 residues. The germline V gene encodes CDR1 SEHNR and CDR2 FQNEAQ (reference sequence). Here the CDR3 reads CASSSTSATNEKLFF. CDR3 DNA sequence: TGTGCCAGCAGCTCGACATCTGCAACTAATGAAAAACTGTTTTTT. Based on the CDR3 plus reference TRBV7-9 and TRBJ1-4, the full variable domain is DTGVSQNPRHKITKRGQNVTFRCDPISEHNRLYWYRQTLGQGPEFLTYFQNEAQLEKSRLLSDRFSAERPKGSFSTLEIQRTEQGDSAMYLCASSSTSATNEKLFFGSGTQLSVL.

The chain uses TRBV18 and TRBJ2-7; perhaps TRBD1 as D (6 bases). The CDR3 is made up of 14 amino acids. Looked up from germline, CDR1 is KGHSH and CDR2 is LQKENI. V was clipped by 10 bases and J by 5 bases, with 21 bases between them. CDR3 sequence: CATSPAQGSHEQYF. The CDR3 coding sequence is TGTGCCACCTCCCCGGCACAGGGATCTCACGAGCAGTACTTC.

The rearrangement links TRBV19 to TRBJ1-4; D is uncertain. Germline loops: CDR1 LNHDA, CDR2 SQIVND (reference sequence). This CDR3 region has 18 residues. The V end lost 3 bases, the J end lost 2 bases, and 19 bases lay between the germline ends. CDR3 DNA: TGTGCCAGTAGTATCCCCTTGTCGCCAGGTGGCACTAATGAAAAACTGTTTTTT. Translated: CASSIPLSPGGTNEKLFF.

This clone was recorded only once. This chain joins TRBV5-1 and TRBJ2-1; tentatively, D is TRBD2 (6 bases). From germline, CDR1 is SGHRS and CDR2 YFSETQ. Trimming cost V 0 bases and J 5 bases, with 12 bases left between them. The CDR3 totals 15 residues. The CDR3 region has the DNA TGCGCCAGCAGCTTGGAGAGGACTACACACAATGAGCAGTTCTTC. Its translation: CASSLERTTHNEQFF. Combining the CDR3 with reference TRBV5-1 and TRBJ2-1 gives the whole variable domain KAGVTQTPRYLIKTRGQQVTLSCSPISGHRSVSWYQQTPGQGLQFLFEYFSETQRNKGNFPGRFSGRQFSNSRSEMNVSTLELGDSALYLCASSLERTTHNEQFFGPGTRLTVL.

The chain carries TRBV6-6 and TRBJ2-7; the D gene is possibly TRBD1 (6 bases). Trimming removed 5 bases at V and 3 bases at J, with 20 bases between. CDR1 is MNHNY, CDR2 SVGAGI, per germline (reference sequence). CDR3 length: 16 amino acids. CDR3 DNA sequence: TGTGCCAGCAGTCGGAGACAGGTTACCCTAAACTACGAGCAGTACTTC. This encodes CASSRRQVTLNYEQYF.

This chain joins TRBV19 and TRBJ2-3, with 8 bases matching TRBD2. This CDR3 contains 15 residues. Germline V gives CDR1 LNHDA, CDR2 SQIVND (reference sequence). The trim removed 5 bases at V and 10 bases at J, leaving 14 bases unmatched. CDR3 DNA sequence: TGTGCCAGTAGTCTCCCCGGGGGGGGGTCTCTTGCGCAGTATTTT. This sequence encodes CASSLPGGGSLAQYF. The entire variable domain, with the rest obtained from reference TRBV19 and TRBJ2-3, is as follows: DGGITQSPKYLFRKEGQNVTLSCEQNLNHDAMYWYRQDPGQGLRLIYYSQIVNDFQKGDIAEGYSVSREKKESFPLTVTSAQKNPTAFYLCASSLPGGGSLAQYFGPGTRLTVL.

The chain recombines TRBV29-1 with TRBJ2-1, with 8 bases that match TRBD2. Trimming took 1 base from V and 15 from J; bases not matched to a gene: 8. Germline CDR1 is SQVTM and CDR2 is ANQGSEA. The CDR3 extends over 12 amino acids. The CDR3 region has the DNA TGCAGCGTTGAAGCTACCCTCGGGACTAGGTTCTTC. Encoded protein: CSVEATLGTRFF.

This chain joins TRBV28 and TRBJ2-1; D is undetermined. The CDR3 extends over 16 amino acids. The V end was cut by 0 bases, the J end by 2 bases, with 11 bases between. The V gene's germline CDR1 is MDHEN and CDR2 SYDVKM. In nucleotides, the CDR3 is TGTGCCAGCAGTTTATGGCGGCCTAGAACCTACAATGAGCAGTTCTTC. This codes for CASSLWRPRTYNEQFF.

This rearrangement joins TRBV28 to TRBJ2-7, with D hard to call. There are 12 residues in the CDR3. Trimming took 7 bases from V and 7 from J, leaving 14 bases between them. Germline V gene data show CDR1 as MDHEN and CDR2 as SYDVKM. This CDR3 is CASNLTPLEQYF. As DNA, the CDR3 is TGTGCCAGCAACCTAACCCCGTTAGAGCAGTACTTC.